The source of this T cell receptor beta chain is a study of T-cell reconstitution after alpha-beta-depleted transplantation in children. Germline values: CDR1 SQVTM, CDR2 ANQGSEA. The CDR3 is 13 residues long. This clonotype has a handful of counts. One end of the junction does not line up with germline, which may come from a read error. Unique molecular identifiers featured in how the TCRbeta library was prepared. TCRdb recomputed calls from the PCR reads with MiXCR, one row per CDR3 protein. The sample comprises around 600,000 distinct CDR3 sequences, roughly a tenth of which are singletons, and 4% rests with the top ten.

J is TRBJ2-1 and V is TRBV29-1; D not certain. This material consisted of PBMCs from the stem cell graft donor, taken from the stem cell graft. This receptor was taken from a human donor who donated a stem cell graft to a child with acute myeloid leukemia. The CDR3, as DNA: TGCAGCGTTGAAGATGGTTCCTCCAATGAGCAGTTCTTC. It yields the protein CSVEDGSSNEQFF.